Listed below are T cell receptor beta chains from one sample, sequenced in a study of T cells in Graves' hyperthyroidism and ophthalmopathy. TCRdb called the multiplex PCR reads again in MiXCR, with one record for every CDR3 protein. The sample has around 600,000 distinct CDR3 sequences; approximately 15% are singletons. Sequenced input: blood. The receptors were sampled from a woman aged 18-35 years with Graves' ophthalmopathy. Both conserved end residues are part of each CDR3. Each record gives: clone size, V gene, CDR3 length, D gene, J gene, CDR3 protein, CDR3 DNA. The D gene is left open where the match is weak. Not all rows give a size; the values are once, few, many and, for expanded clones, a class.

>many|TRBV28|19|TRBD2|TRBJ2-1
CASSLRGLAGGSSYNEQFF
TGTGCCAGCAGTTTAAGGGGGCTAGCGGGAGGGAGCTCCTACAATGAGCAGTTCTTC
>few|TRBV24-1|15|-|TRBJ2-1
CATSTGLHVRGEQFF
TGTGCCACCTCCACGGGACTTCACGTACGGGGTGAGCAGTTCTTC
>-|TRBV27|14|TRBD1|TRBJ1-4
CASSLDRGKEKLFF
TGTGCCAGCAGTCTCGACAGGGGAAAGGAAAAACTGTTTTTT
>many|TRBV4-2|14|TRBD2|TRBJ2-5
CASSQDRLAGKLYF
TGTGCCAGCAGCCAAGATCGACTAGCGGGAAAGTTGTACTTC
>-|TRBV19|15|TRBD2|TRBJ2-2
CASMEREGLAGELFF
TGTGCCAGTATGGAGCGGGAGGGGCTGGCCGGGGAGCTGTTTTTT
>many|TRBV13|17|-|TRBJ2-3
CASSNSNGGGGTDTQYF
TGTGCCAGCAGCAATTCCAACGGAGGGGGGGGCACAGATACGCAGTATTTT
>few|TRBV20-1|16|-|TRBJ2-2
CSARDLKEGLAGELFF
TGCAGTGCTAGAGACCTAAAGGAGGGATTAGCCGGGGAGCTGTTTTTT
>many|TRBV3-1|16|TRBD2|TRBJ2-5
CASSQDNREVKVTQYF
TGTGCCAGCAGCCAAGACAACCGGGAGGTGAAAGTGACCCAGTACTTC
>many|TRBV20-1|15|-|TRBJ1-5
CSALVGTVSNQPQHF
TGCAGTGCTCTCGTAGGAACAGTAAGCAATCAGCCCCAGCATTTT
>many|TRBV7-3|16|-|TRBJ2-3
CASSLTVRPPTDTQYF
TGTGCCAGCAGCTTAACTGTCAGGCCCCCCACAGATACGCAGTATTTT
>many|TRBV30|14|-|TRBJ1-1
CAWNPGGTNTEAFF
TGTGCCTGGAATCCCGGGGGGACGAACACTGAAGCTTTCTTT